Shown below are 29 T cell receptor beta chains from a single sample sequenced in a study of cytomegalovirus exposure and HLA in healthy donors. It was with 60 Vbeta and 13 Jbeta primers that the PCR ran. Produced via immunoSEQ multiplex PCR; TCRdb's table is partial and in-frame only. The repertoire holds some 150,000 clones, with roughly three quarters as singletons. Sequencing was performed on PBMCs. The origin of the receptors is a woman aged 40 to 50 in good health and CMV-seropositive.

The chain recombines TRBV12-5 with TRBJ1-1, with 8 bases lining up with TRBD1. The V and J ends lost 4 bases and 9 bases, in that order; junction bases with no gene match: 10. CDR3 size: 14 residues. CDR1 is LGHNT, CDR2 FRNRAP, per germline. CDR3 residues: CASGSGQARSKAFF. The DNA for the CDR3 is TGTGCTAGTGGTTCGGGACAGGCGCGCAGTAAAGCTTTCTTT.

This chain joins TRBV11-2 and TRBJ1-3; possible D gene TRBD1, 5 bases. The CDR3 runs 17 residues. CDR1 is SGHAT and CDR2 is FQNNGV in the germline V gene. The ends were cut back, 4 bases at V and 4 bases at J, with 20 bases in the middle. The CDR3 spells CASSSLRSGGSGNTIYF. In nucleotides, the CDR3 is TGTGCCAGCAGCTCCCTGAGATCGGGGGGATCCGGAAACACCATATATTTT.

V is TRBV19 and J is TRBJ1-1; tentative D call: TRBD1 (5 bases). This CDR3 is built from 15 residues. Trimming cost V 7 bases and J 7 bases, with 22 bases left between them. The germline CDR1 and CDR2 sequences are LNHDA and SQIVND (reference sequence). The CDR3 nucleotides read TGTGCCAGTAAAAAGGGGCCCCCCCGGATAGATGAAGCTTTCTTT. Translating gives CASKKGPPRIDEAFF.

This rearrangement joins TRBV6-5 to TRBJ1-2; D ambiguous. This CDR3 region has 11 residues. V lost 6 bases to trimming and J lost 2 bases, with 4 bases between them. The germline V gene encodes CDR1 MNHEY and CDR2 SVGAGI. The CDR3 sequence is CASSGNYGYTF. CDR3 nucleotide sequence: TGTGCCAGCAGCGGGAACTATGGCTACACCTTC.

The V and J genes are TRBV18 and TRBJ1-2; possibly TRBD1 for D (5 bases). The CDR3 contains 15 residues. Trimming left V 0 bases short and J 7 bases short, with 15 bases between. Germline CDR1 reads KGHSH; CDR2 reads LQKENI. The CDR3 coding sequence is TGTGCCAGCTCACCACCGGAGGGGCCCCTTTTTGGCTACACCTTC. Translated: CASSPPEGPLFGYTF. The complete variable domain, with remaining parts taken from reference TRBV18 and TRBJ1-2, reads NAGVMQNPRHLVRRRGQEARLRCSPMKGHSHVYWYRQLPEEGLKFMVYLQKENIIDESGMPKERFSAEFPKEGPSILRIQQVVRGDSAAYFCASSPPEGPLFGYTFGSGTRLTVV.

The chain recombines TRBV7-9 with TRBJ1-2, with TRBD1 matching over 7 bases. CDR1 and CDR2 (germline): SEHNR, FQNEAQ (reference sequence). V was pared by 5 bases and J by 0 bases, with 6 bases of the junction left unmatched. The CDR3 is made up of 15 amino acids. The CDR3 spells CASSPDREANYGYTF. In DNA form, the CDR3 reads TGTGCCAGCAGCCCAGACAGGGAGGCTAACTATGGCTACACCTTC.

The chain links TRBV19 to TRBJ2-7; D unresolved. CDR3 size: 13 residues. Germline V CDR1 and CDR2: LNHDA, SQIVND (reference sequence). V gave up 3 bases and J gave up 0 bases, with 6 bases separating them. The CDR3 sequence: CASSMIGSYEQYF. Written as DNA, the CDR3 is TGTGCCAGTAGTATGATCGGCTCCTACGAGCAGTACTTC.

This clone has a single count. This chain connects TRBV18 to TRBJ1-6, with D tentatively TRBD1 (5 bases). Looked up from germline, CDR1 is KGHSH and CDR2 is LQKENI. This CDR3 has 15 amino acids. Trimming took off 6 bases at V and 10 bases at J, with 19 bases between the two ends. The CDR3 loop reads CASSPGGATPSPLHF. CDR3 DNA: TGTGCCAGCTCCCCTGGAGGGGCCACTCCCTCACCCCTCCACTTT.

CDR3 nucleotides: TGTGCCAGCAGAACCCCGGGGGGCCCAGGTACGCAGTATTTT. Its translation is CASRTPGGPGTQYF. This chain links TRBV6-5 with TRBJ2-3; TRBD2 is a possible D gene (7 bases). The CDR3 sequence is 14 residues long. The germline V gene has CDR1 MNHEY and CDR2 SVGAGI. V dropped 6 bases and J dropped 8 bases, with 18 bases sitting between them.

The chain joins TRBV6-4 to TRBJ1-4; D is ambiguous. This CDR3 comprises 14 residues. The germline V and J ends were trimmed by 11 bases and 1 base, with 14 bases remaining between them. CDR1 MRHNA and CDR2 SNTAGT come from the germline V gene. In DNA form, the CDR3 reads TGTGCCCTCCTCGAGCGAGAAACTAATGAAAAACTGTTTTTT. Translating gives CALLERETNEKLFF.

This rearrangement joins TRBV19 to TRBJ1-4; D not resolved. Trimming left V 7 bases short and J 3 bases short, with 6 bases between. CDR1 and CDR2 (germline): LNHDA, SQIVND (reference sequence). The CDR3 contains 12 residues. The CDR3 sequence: CASKQPNEKLFF. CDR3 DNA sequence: TGTGCCAGTAAACAGCCTAATGAAAAACTGTTTTTT.

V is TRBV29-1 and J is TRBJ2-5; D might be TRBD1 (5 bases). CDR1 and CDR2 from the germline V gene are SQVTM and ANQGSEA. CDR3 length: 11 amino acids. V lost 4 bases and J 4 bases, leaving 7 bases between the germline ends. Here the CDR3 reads CSVGRGETQYF. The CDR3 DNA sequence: TGCAGCGTTGGAAGGGGAGAGACCCAGTACTTC.

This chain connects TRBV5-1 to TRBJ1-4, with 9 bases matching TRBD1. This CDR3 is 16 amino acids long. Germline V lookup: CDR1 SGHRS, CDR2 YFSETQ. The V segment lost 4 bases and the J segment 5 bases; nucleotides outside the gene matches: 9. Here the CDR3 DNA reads TGCGCCAGCAGCACAGGGACAGGGAATAGCAATGAAAAACTGTTTTTT. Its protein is CASSTGTGNSNEKLFF. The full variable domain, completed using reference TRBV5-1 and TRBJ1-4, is KAGVTQTPRYLIKTRGQQVTLSCSPISGHRSVSWYQQTPGQGLQFLFEYFSETQRNKGNFPGRFSGRQFSNSRSEMNVSTLELGDSALYLCASSTGTGNSNEKLFFGSGTQLSVL.

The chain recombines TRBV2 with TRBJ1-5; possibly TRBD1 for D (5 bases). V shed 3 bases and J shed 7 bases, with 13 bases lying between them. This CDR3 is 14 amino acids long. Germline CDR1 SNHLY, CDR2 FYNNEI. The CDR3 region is CASSDGQGTQPQHF. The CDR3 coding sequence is TGTGCCAGCAGTGACGGTCAGGGAACGCAGCCCCAGCATTTT.

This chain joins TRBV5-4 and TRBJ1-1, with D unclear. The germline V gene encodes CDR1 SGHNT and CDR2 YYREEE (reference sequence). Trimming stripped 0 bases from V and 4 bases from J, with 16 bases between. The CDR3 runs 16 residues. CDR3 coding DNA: TGTGCCAGCAGCTTGGAACCGGGAATCGGGTCCACTGAAGCTTTCTTT. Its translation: CASSLEPGIGSTEAFF.

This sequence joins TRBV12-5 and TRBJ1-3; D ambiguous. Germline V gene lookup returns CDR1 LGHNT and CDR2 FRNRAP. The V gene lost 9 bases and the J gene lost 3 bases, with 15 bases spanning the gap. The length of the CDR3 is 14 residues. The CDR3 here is CASAIRTLGNTIYF. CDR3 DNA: TGTGCTAGCGCTATACGCACTCTTGGAAACACCATATATTTT.

The CDR3 protein is CAWSVGGPETQYF. In nucleotides, the CDR3 is TGTGCCTGGAGTGTGGGAGGCCCGGAGACCCAGTACTTC. The J gene is TRBJ2-5, the V gene TRBV30, with TRBD2 as a possible D gene (6 bases). With 0 bases removed from V and 5 bases from J, the gap between germline ends came to 10 bases. CDR3 size: 13 residues. Germline V CDR1 and CDR2: GTSNPN, SVGIG (reference sequence).

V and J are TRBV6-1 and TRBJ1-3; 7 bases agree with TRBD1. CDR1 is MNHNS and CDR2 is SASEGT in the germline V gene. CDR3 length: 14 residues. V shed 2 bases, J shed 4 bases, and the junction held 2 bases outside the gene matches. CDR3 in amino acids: CASSERGPGNTIYF. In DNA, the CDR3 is TGTGCCAGCAGTGAAAGGGGGCCCGGAAACACCATATATTTT.

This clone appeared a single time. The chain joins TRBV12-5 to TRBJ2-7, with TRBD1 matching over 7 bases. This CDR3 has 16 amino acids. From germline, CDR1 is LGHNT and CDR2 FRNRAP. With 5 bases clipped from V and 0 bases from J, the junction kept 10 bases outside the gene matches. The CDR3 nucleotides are TGTGCTAGTGGTCCCTCCCCGGACAGGAGCTCCTACGAGCAGTACTTC. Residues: CASGPSPDRSSYEQYF.

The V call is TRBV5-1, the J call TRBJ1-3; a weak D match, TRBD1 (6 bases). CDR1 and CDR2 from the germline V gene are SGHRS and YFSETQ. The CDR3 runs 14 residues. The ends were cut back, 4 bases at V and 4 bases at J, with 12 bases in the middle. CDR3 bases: TGCGCCAGCAGCCTGGACAGTTCGGGAAACACCATATATTTT. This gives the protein CASSLDSSGNTIYF. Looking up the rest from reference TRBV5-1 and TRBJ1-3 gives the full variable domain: KAGVTQTPRYLIKTRGQQVTLSCSPISGHRSVSWYQQTPGQGLQFLFEYFSETQRNKGNFPGRFSGRQFSNSRSEMNVSTLELGDSALYLCASSLDSSGNTIYFGEGSWLTVV.

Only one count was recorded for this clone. The CDR3 region has the DNA TGTGCCAGAAGAGAAACGTCTAGCCCCATCGGGGAGCTGTTTTTT. Amino acid sequence: CARRETSSPIGELFF. V usage is TRBV5-3 and J usage is TRBJ2-2, with D perhaps TRBD2 (5 bases). TRBV5-3 is an ORF; its function is uncertain. The CDR3 runs to 15 residues. With 5 bases removed from V and 7 bases from J, the gap between germline ends came to 18 bases.

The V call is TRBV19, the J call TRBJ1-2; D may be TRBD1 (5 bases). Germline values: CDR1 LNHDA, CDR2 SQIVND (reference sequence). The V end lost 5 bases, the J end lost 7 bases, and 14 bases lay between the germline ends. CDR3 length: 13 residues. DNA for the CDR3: TGTGCCAGTAGTGAGGCCGCGGGGGTTGGCTACACCTTC. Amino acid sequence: CASSEAAGVGYTF.

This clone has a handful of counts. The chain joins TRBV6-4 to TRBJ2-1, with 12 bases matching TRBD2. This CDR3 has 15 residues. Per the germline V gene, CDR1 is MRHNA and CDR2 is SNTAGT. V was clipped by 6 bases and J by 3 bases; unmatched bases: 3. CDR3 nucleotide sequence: TGTGCCAGCAGCGCACTAGCGGGGGGCTACAATGAGCAGTTCTTC. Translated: CASSALAGGYNEQFF.

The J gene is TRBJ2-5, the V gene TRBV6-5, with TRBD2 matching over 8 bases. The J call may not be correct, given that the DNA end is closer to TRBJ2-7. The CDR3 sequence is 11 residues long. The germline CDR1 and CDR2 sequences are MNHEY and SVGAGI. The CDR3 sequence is CATGGGYEQYF. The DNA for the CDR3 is TGTGCCACCGGGGGGGGCTACGAGCAGTACTTC.

This chain's CDR3 is CASSRWTGSSYEQYF. As DNA, the CDR3 is TGCGCCAGCAGCAGATGGACAGGTAGCTCCTACGAGCAGTACTTC. V is TRBV5-1 and J is TRBJ2-7; 7 bases map to TRBD1. The CDR3 extends over 15 amino acids. CDR1 is SGHRS, CDR2 YFSETQ, per germline. Trimming cost V 4 bases and J 0 bases; bases outside gene matches: 7. The variable domain in full, with the rest retrieved from reference TRBV5-1 and TRBJ2-7, is KAGVTQTPRYLIKTRGQQVTLSCSPISGHRSVSWYQQTPGQGLQFLFEYFSETQRNKGNFPGRFSGRQFSNSRSEMNVSTLELGDSALYLCASSRWTGSSYEQYFGPGTRLTVT.

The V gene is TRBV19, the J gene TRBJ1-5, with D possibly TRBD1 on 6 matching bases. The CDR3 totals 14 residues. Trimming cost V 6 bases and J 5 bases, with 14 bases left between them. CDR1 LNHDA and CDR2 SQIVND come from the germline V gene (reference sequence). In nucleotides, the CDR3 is TGTGCCAGTAGCCCCGGGGGGGGGCATCAGCCCCAGCATTTT. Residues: CASSPGGGHQPQHF.

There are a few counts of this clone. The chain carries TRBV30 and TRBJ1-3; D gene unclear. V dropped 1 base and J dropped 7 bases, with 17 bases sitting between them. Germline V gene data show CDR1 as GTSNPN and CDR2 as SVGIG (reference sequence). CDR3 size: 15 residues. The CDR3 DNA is TGTGCCTGGAGTGCCGGGGAGGTAACGGGGAACACCATATATTTT. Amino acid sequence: CAWSAGEVTGNTIYF.

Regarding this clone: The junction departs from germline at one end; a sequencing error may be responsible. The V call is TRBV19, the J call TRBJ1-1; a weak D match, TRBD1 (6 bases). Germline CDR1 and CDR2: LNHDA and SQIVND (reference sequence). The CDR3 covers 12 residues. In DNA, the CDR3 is TGTGCCTGCGGGAGGGGGATTACTGAAACTTTCTTT. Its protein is CACGRGITETFF.

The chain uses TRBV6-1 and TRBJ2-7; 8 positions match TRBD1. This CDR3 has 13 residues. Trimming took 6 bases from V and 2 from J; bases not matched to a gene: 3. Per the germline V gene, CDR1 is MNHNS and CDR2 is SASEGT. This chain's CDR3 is CASRGTGTYEQYF. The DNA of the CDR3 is TGTGCCAGCAGAGGGACAGGCACCTACGAGCAGTACTTC.